A single sample gave rise to the 30 T cell receptor beta chains below, sequenced in a study of T cells in Graves' hyperthyroidism and ophthalmopathy. Researchers took RNA transcripts and amplified the TCR beta CDR3 regions from them. When the TCR CDR3 underwent first-round RT-PCR, the HTBI primer set was used. TCRdb re-called the multiplex PCR reads with MiXCR, one entry per CDR3 protein. The sample has about half a million distinct CDR3 sequences; more than 20% are singletons. The specimen was blood. These receptors all stem from a young man with Graves' hyperthyroidism.

In this sample, this clonotype turned up many times. This chain links TRBV10-3 with TRBJ1-1; a possible D gene is TRBD1 (6 bases). V gave up 7 bases and J gave up 0 bases, with 18 bases separating them. From germline, CDR1 is ENHRY and CDR2 SYGVKD. The CDR3 extends over 16 amino acids. CDR3 in amino acids: CAIKRGLGAMNTEAFF. CDR3 bases: TGTGCCATCAAACGGGGGCTCGGCGCGATGAACACTGAAGCTTTCTTT.

This rearrangement joins TRBV28 to TRBJ1-5; 8 bases agree with TRBD1. Losses at the gene ends were 2 bases for V and 3 bases for J; bases not matched to a gene: 9. Germline V gives CDR1 MDHEN, CDR2 SYDVKM. CDR3 length: 17 residues. The CDR3 sequence: CASSLVTGVPLNQPQHF. CDR3 sequence (DNA): TGTGCCAGCAGTTTAGTGACAGGGGTCCCCCTCAATCAGCCCCAGCATTTT.

The chain uses TRBV3-1 and TRBJ2-5; 8 nucleotides agree with TRBD2. V shed 5 bases, J shed 4 bases, and the junction held 6 bases outside the gene matches. The V gene's germline CDR1 is LGHDT and CDR2 YNNKEL (reference sequence). CDR3 length: 14 residues. CDR3 in DNA: TGTGCCAGCAGCTATTGGACTAGCACAGAGACCCAGTACTTC. Amino acid sequence: CASSYWTSTETQYF.

This chain uses TRBV4-2 with TRBJ2-7, with 9 bases matching TRBD2. The CDR3 loop spans 14 amino acids. Germline V lookup: CDR1 LGHNA, CDR2 YNFKEQ. The J segment lost 4 bases and the V segment lost 8 bases, leaving 9 bases of the junction unmatched. This CDR3 is CASGWASGKYEQYF. CDR3 in DNA: TGTGCCAGCGGGTGGGCTAGCGGGAAGTACGAGCAGTACTTC.

On this clonotype itself: Germline and junction disagree at one end, which may indicate a read error. This chain connects TRBV2 to TRBJ1-5; no reliable D call. Germline CDR1 is SNHLY and CDR2 is FYNNEI. This CDR3 comprises 13 residues. CDR3 nucleotides: TGTGCCTGCAGTCCGGACGGGGATCAGCCCCAGCATTTT. It specifies CACSPDGDQPQHF.

This clonotype has ten or more counts. The chain employs TRBV19 and TRBJ2-7; 8 positions match TRBD1. The CDR3 runs to 16 residues. Per the germline V gene, CDR1 is LNHDA and CDR2 is SQIVND (reference sequence). With 10 bases clipped from V and 1 base from J, the junction kept 15 bases outside the gene matches. CDR3 loop: CATTQTPGQDSYEQYF. Written as DNA, the CDR3 is TGTGCCACCACCCAGACACCGGGACAGGATTCCTACGAGCAGTACTTC.

V is TRBV5-8 and J is TRBJ1-1; no reliable D call. Trimming cost V 3 bases and J 6 bases, with 15 bases left between them. The CDR3 spans 14 residues. Germline loops: CDR1 SGHTS, CDR2 YDEGEE. The CDR3 coding sequence is TGTGCCAGCAGCTCACGGGAGGGCCGAGCTGAAGCTTTCTTT. Amino acid sequence: CASSSREGRAEAFF.

This clonotype was seen many times. The rearrangement links TRBV6-5 to TRBJ2-2; D perhaps matches TRBD2 (5 bases). CDR3 length: 12 residues. Germline V CDR1 and CDR2: MNHEY, SVGAGI. The V end was cut by 4 bases, the J end by 8 bases, with 8 bases between. As DNA, the CDR3 is TGTGCCAGCAGTTTCCGACTAGGGGAGCTGTTTTTT. Its protein is CASSFRLGELFF.

This chain links TRBV2 with TRBJ2-2; D is uncertain. The CDR3 is 14 amino acids. V dropped 7 bases and J dropped 6 bases, with 15 bases sitting between them. Germline lookup yields CDR1 SNHLY and CDR2 FYNNEI. CDR3 amino acids: CASTSSDGAGELFF. Written as DNA, the CDR3 is TGTGCCAGCACCTCCTCGGACGGTGCCGGGGAGCTGTTTTTT.

This clonotype was counted at least ten times. The chain is built from TRBV25-1 and TRBJ1-3, with unresolved D. Trimming stripped 1 base from V and 2 bases from J, with 9 bases between. The CDR3 sequence is 15 residues long. Germline-derived CDR1 and CDR2 are MGHDK and SYGVNS. The CDR3 loop is CASSESFATGNTIYF. The CDR3 DNA follows: TGTGCCAGCAGTGAATCTTTCGCTACTGGAAACACCATATATTTT.

This chain connects TRBV24-1 to TRBJ2-5; D ambiguous. Germline V gene lookup returns CDR1 KGHDR and CDR2 SFDVKD. CDR3 length equals 13 residues. V was shortened by 3 bases and J by 5 bases, with 9 bases between the two germline ends. CDR3 protein: CATSDAARETQYF. The CDR3 DNA sequence: TGTGCCACCAGTGATGCCGCCCGGGAGACCCAGTACTTC.

There are many counts of this clonotype. The chain recombines TRBV7-6 with TRBJ2-7; the match to TRBD1 covers 11 bases. This CDR3 has 16 amino acids. With V trimmed by 1 base and J by 1 base, 3 bases remained unmatched. Germline V lookup: CDR1 SGHVS, CDR2 FNYEAQ. CDR3 DNA: TGTGCCAGCAGCTTAGGGACAGGGGGCCCATCCTACGAGCAGTACTTC. Amino acids: CASSLGTGGPSYEQYF.

This clonotype was seen just once. The chain combines TRBV10-2 with TRBJ2-3, with 7 nucleotides matching TRBD2. Unmatched junction bases numbered 6, after V lost 8 bases and J lost 1 base. CDR1 is WSHSY and CDR2 is SAAADI in the germline V gene. The CDR3 is 14 residues long. CDR3 bases: TGCGCCAGCTTGGCGGCGGGGGGCACAGATACGCAGTATTTT. This translates into CASLAAGGTDTQYF.

A few counts support this clonotype. This clone may be a read error of a much larger clone one base away. This chain joins TRBV6-1 and TRBJ2-5; D is uncertain. The V end lost 6 bases, the J end lost 1 base, and 6 bases lay between the germline ends. Germline assignment: CDR1 MNHNS and CDR2 SASEGT. The CDR3 is 12 amino acids. The CDR3 loop reads CASRQPQETQYF. As DNA, the CDR3 is TGTGCCAGCAGACAGCCCCAAGAGACCCAGTACTTC.

At least ten counts were recorded for this clonotype. The CDR3 DNA reads TGTGCCACCAGCAACGGGCCCCCTACAGGAACCGGGGAGCTGTTTTTT. This sequence encodes CATSNGPPTGTGELFF. The gene calls are TRBV15 and TRBJ2-2; tentatively, D is TRBD1 (5 bases). Germline V gene sequence: CDR1 LNHNV, CDR2 YYDKDF (reference sequence). Trimming removed 4 bases at V and 5 bases at J, with 17 bases between. CDR3 size: 16 residues.

The rearrangement joins TRBV6-1 to TRBJ2-5; weak D call: TRBD1 (6 bases). V lost 3 bases and J 7 bases, leaving 15 bases between the germline ends. CDR1 MNHNS and CDR2 SASEGT come from the germline V gene. This CDR3 is 14 amino acids long. CDR3 nucleotide sequence: TGTGCCAGCAGTGATAGGGACATCCAACGGACCCAGTACTTC. It specifies CASSDRDIQRTQYF.

The chain recombines TRBV6-1 with TRBJ2-7; D is unresolved. Trimming stripped 11 bases from V and 0 bases from J, with 11 bases between. The CDR3 spans 12 residues. Germline loops: CDR1 MNHNS, CDR2 SASEGT. The CDR3 nucleotides are TGTGCCTTTCGAGGCAGCTCCTACGAGCAGTACTTC. This encodes CAFRGSSYEQYF.

Ten or more counts support this clonotype. The chain links TRBV6-1 to TRBJ1-2, with D tentatively TRBD1 (6 bases). The CDR3 totals 15 residues. V was pared by 6 bases and J by 7 bases, with 21 bases between. Germline-derived CDR1 and CDR2 are MNHNS and SASEGT. The chain's CDR3 is CASRTLRGELGGYTF. The CDR3 nucleotides are TGTGCCAGCAGGACCTTAAGGGGGGAGTTAGGTGGCTACACCTTC.

Of note for this clonotype: The conserved phenylalanine or tryptophan normally closing the CDR3 is absent here, so this likely arose from a read error. The J gene is TRBJ1-1, the V gene TRBV29-1; tentative D call: TRBD1 (5 bases). This CDR3 comprises 13 residues. V dropped 2 bases and J dropped 3 bases, with 10 bases sitting between them. Per germline, CDR1 SQVTM and CDR2 ANQGSEA. The CDR3 reads CSVERDGHTEAFV. The CDR3 DNA reads as TGCAGCGTTGAACGGGACGGTCACACTGAAGCTTTCGTT.

The sample holds a few counts of this clonotype. This rearrangement joins TRBV9 to TRBJ2-7, with 12 bases identical to TRBD2. With V trimmed by 7 bases and J by 3 bases, 2 bases remained unmatched. The CDR3 is 13 residues long. From germline, CDR1 is SGDLS and CDR2 YYNGEE. CDR3 amino acids: CASSTSGGYEQYF. CDR3 sequence (DNA): TGTGCCAGCTCGACTAGCGGGGGCTACGAGCAGTACTTC.

A few counts support this clonotype. This chain uses TRBV12-3 or TRBV12-4 with TRBJ2-2; 7 bases map to TRBD1. With V trimmed by 6 bases and J by 2 bases, 6 bases remained unmatched. This CDR3 has 15 amino acids. CDR3 in amino acids: CASSPDRTNTGELFF. The CDR3 DNA reads TGTGCCAGCAGCCCGGACAGGACCAACACCGGGGAGCTGTTTTTT.

In its sample, this clonotype was seen many times. The CDR3 sequence is CASSYNRATPYGYTF. DNA for the CDR3: TGTGCCAGCAGTTATAACAGGGCTACTCCCTATGGCTACACCTTC. This chain links TRBV6-5 with TRBJ1-2, with D possibly being TRBD1 (6 bases). The germline V gene encodes CDR1 MNHEY and CDR2 SVGAGI. Trimming left V 3 bases short and J 4 bases short, with 15 bases between. The CDR3 covers 15 residues.

Many counts were recorded for this clonotype. One end of the junction varies from germline; a read error may be responsible. The J gene is TRBJ1-1, the V gene TRBV2; no reliable D call. There are 12 residues in the CDR3. Germline V CDR1 and CDR2: SNHLY, FYNNEI. The CDR3: CVSSAAEIQAFF. The DNA for the CDR3 is TGTGTCAGCAGTGCAGCGGAAATCCAAGCTTTCTTT.

This chain connects TRBV3-1 to TRBJ1-3; D remains unclear. The CDR3 consists of 16 residues. Germline V lookup: CDR1 LGHDT, CDR2 YNNKEL (reference sequence). The V gene lost 1 base and the J gene lost 0 bases, with 10 bases spanning the gap. The CDR3 DNA follows: TGTGCCAGCAGCCAAGGGTGGCAGAGCTCTGGAAACACCATATATTTT. Translated, it gives CASSQGWQSSGNTIYF.

The CDR3 bases are TGTGCCAGCAGTTTTAACACACTCCTTGAAGCTTTCTTT. It specifies CASSFNTLLEAFF. The gene calls are TRBV28 and TRBJ1-1; D is unclear. Germline-derived CDR1 and CDR2 are MDHEN and SYDVKM. V shed 3 bases and J shed 7 bases, with 12 bases lying between them. This CDR3 is built from 13 residues.

This clonotype was counted at least ten times. This sequence joins TRBV6-1 and TRBJ1-5; tentative D call: TRBD1 (6 bases). V dropped 6 bases and J dropped 7 bases, with 16 bases sitting between them. Germline lookup yields CDR1 MNHNS and CDR2 SASEGT. The CDR3 runs 14 residues. CDR3 bases: TGTGCCAGCAGCGGGACACGGGTTGGACAGCCCCAGCATTTT. Amino acid sequence: CASSGTRVGQPQHF.

V and J are TRBV12-3 or TRBV12-4 and TRBJ2-7, with 8 bases identical to TRBD2. Trimming took 3 bases from V and 2 from J; bases not matched to a gene: 6. The CDR3 is made up of 15 amino acids. This CDR3 is CASSFKAGEAYEQYF. CDR3 DNA sequence: TGTGCCAGCAGTTTTAAAGCGGGGGAAGCCTACGAGCAGTACTTC.

The rearrangement joins TRBV12-3 or TRBV12-4 to TRBJ1-2; D not certain. The CDR3 is made up of 14 amino acids. The germline V and J ends were trimmed by 7 bases and 4 bases, with 16 bases remaining between them. DNA for the CDR3: TGTGCCAGCACTCTCAACGGTAGACCCTATGGCTACACCTTC. Translated, it gives CASTLNGRPYGYTF.

This clonotype was counted ten times or more. The chain recombines TRBV4-1 with TRBJ1-3; TRBD1 matches 9 bases. The germline V gene has CDR1 MGHRA and CDR2 YSYEKL. J lost 2 bases, V lost 9 bases, and 5 bases had no gene match. The CDR3 is made up of 14 amino acids. CDR3 protein: CASSDRGPGNTIYF. CDR3 nucleotide sequence: TGCGCCAGTTCGGACAGGGGACCTGGAAACACCATATATTTT.

This clonotype occurred many times. This chain joins TRBV12-3 or TRBV12-4 and TRBJ2-5; no definite D call. The CDR3 spans 14 residues. V lost 4 bases, J lost 0 bases, and 9 bases lay in between. CDR3 bases: TGTGCCAGCAGTTCGCAGACATACCAAGAGACCCAGTACTTC. This codes for CASSSQTYQETQYF.